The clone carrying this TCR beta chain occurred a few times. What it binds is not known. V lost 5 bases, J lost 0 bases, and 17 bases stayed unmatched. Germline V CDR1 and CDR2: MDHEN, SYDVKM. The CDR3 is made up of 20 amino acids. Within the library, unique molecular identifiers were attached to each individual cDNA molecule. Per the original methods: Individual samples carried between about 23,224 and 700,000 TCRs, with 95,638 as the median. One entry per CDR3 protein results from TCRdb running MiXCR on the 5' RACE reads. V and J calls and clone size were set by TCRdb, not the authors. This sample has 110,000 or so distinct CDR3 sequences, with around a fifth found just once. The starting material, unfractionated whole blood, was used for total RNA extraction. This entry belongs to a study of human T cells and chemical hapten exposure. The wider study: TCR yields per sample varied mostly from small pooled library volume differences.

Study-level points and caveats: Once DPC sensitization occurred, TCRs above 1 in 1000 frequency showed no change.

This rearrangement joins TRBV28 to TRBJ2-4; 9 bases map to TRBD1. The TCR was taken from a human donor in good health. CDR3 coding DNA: TGTGCCAGCAGTGGCCCCGGGACAGGGCGAGGGGTTATAGCCAAAAACATTCAGTACTTC. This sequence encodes CASSGPGTGRGVIAKNIQYF.